The present T cell receptor (beta chain) was sequenced within a study of blood T cell repertoires in COVID-19. J was trimmed by 3 bases and V by 0 bases; bases with no gene match: 2. The CDR3 totals 16 residues. Per germline, CDR1 SGHRS and CDR2 YFSETQ. In the source study's methods: Estimation of nucleated cell counts relied on the amplification of reference gene primers. Assay: immunoSEQ multiplex PCR; the TCRdb copy retains only in-frame clones and omits some. V and J calls and clone size are given by that table; D and trimming were obtained from the DNA. The sample lists around 120,000 clones, approximately 80% occurring once.

The J gene is TRBJ1-6, the V gene TRBV5-1; 8 bases map to TRBD1. Source material: peripheral blood. The clonotype was recovered from a man in his forties with active or convalescent COVID-19. The CDR3 sequence: CASSLGQGNYNSPLHF. In DNA form, the CDR3 reads TGCGCCAGCAGCTTGGGACAGGGGAACTATAATTCACCCCTCCACTTT.